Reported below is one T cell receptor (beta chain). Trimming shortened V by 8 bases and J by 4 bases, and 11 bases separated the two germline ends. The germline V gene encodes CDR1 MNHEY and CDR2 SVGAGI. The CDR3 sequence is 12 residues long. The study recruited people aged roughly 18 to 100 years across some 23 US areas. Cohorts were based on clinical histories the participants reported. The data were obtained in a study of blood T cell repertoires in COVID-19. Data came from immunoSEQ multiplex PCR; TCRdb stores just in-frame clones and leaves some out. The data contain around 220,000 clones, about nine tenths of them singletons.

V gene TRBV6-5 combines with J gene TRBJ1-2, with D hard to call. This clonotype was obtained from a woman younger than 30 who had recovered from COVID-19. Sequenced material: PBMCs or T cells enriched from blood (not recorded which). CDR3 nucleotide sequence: TGTGCCAGCGGAGGGATCTTCTATGGCTACACCTTC. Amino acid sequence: CASGGIFYGYTF.